This TCR beta chain was found in a study of metastatic and nonmetastatic thyroid tumors. About the research overall: For malignant and benign thyroid patients, tumor or nodule tissue and blood were the sources whose repertoires were compared. Findings of the study overall: Significantly greater TCR beta diversity was reportedly found in malignant thyroid tumors than in benign nodules (in blood and tumor).

Germline V gene lookup returns CDR1 SGDLS and CDR2 YYNGEE. The CDR3 runs 14 residues. Trimming shortened V by 1 base and J by 5 bases, and 10 bases separated the two germline ends. The entire patient cohort was treatment-naive prior to thyroid surgery. About this clone: Its specificity is not known.

In the source study's methods: Across clinicopathological groups, CDR3 differences served as the basis for building a distant-metastasis classifier for papillary thyroid cancer. TCRdb re-analyzed the PCR reads using MiXCR. These V and J calls originate from TCRdb's pipeline instead of the authors' own analysis. The sample shows around 40,000 clones, around an eighth of them seen only once. The rearrangement uses TRBV9 and TRBJ2-1; D is uncertain. Source material: blood. The origin of this receptor is a female donor with papillary thyroid cancer or a benign thyroid nodule (not recorded which). Some clones in this sample may be carry-over from other donors' samples. CDR3 DNA: TGTGCCAGCAGCGTAAGGAAAACGGACAATGAGCAGTTCTTC. It specifies CASSVRKTDNEQFF.